This TCR beta chain was recorded in a study of T cells after yellow fever vaccination. Study-level background: SMART-Seq v4 Ultra Low Input prepared the low-cell-number fractions.

The germline gives CDR1 SGHRS, CDR2 YFSETQ. The J segment lost 7 bases and the V segment lost 1 base, leaving 7 bases of the junction unmatched. The CDR3 sequence is 15 residues long. This clonotype was seen more than once but under ten times. 5'RACE template switching produced TCR cDNA carrying a universal primer site and UMIs. TCRdb reprocessed the 5' RACE reads with MiXCR, giving one entry per CDR3 protein. Found here are hundreds of thousands of distinct CDR3 sequences, roughly an eighth of them singletons; the top ten hold about 15%. Here the sequenced sample was PBMCs, taken on the day of the yellow fever booster vaccination. This clonotype originated in a man aged 30 to 39 who received the YFV17D yellow fever vaccine. J is TRBJ2-1 and V is TRBV5-1, with TRBD2 matching 8 bases. The CDR3 spells CASSLTISGANEQFF. The CDR3 nucleotides read TGCGCCAGCAGCTTGACGATTAGCGGGGCTAATGAGCAGTTCTTC.